The T cell receptor (beta chain) under discussion was sequenced for a study of shared clonotypes between healthy human individuals. Across the study: The donors, two women and three men, were aged 18 to 49. Study-wide results and limits: The four-donor shared clonotypes exceeded non-shared clonotypes in generation probability, with non-shared ones scoring lower.

About this clone itself: Its antigen is undetermined.

Here immunoSEQ multiplex PCR was the method, and the copy in TCRdb shows in-frame clones only, minus some. The sample records roughly 2.2 million clones, approximately 90% being singletons. Investigators divided CD4+ cells into CD45RA+ naive and CD45RA-negative memory subsets. CDR1 and CDR2 (germline): LNHDA, SQIVND (reference sequence). CDR3 length equals 13 residues. The V gene lost 4 bases and the J gene lost 1 base, with 5 bases spanning the gap. The sequence derives from a man aged 18 to 29 in good health. Some clones in this sample may be carry-over from other donors' samples. The V gene is TRBV19, the J gene TRBJ1-3, with unresolved D. Specimen: naive CD4+ T cells from PBMCs. Subset of the sample: CD45RA+ positively selected. CDR3 coding DNA: TGTGCCAGTAGTACTGCGTCTGGAAACACCATATATTTT. Protein: CASSTASGNTIYF.